The source of this T cell receptor (beta chain) is a study of identical twins. With no exceptions, donors were healthy Caucasians. This clonotype turned up a few times. Template switching added a universal primer site, and cDNA bore unique molecular identifiers. A single record per CDR3 protein comes from TCRdb applying MiXCR to the 5' RACE reads. The sample shows roughly 700,000 distinct CDR3 sequences, 8.6% of them seen only once. This CDR3 region has 16 residues. CDR1 and CDR2 (germline): SGHTA, FQGTGA. V was pared by 1 base and J by 8 bases, with 8 bases of the junction left unmatched. The same data also went into a second study, on yellow fever vaccine responses in identical twins.

This chain connects TRBV7-3 to TRBJ2-1; 10 positions agree with TRBD2. What was sequenced was PBMCs. This TCR derives from a woman aged 18-29 years in good health. The CDR3 DNA reads TGTGCCAGCAGCTTAATGGCTAGCGGGGGAGTAGATGAGCAGTTCTTC. This gives the protein CASSLMASGGVDEQFF.